The 5 T cell receptor beta chains reported below all come from one sample, sequenced in a study of T cell changes during pregnancy in multiple sclerosis. Sequencing used immunoSEQ multiplex PCR; TCRdb keeps in-frame clones, though not all of them. The sample includes about 48,000 clones, around 90% of them seen just once. The sequencing used CD4+ T cells from peripheral blood mononuclear cells, collected in the second trimester of pregnancy. These receptors were collected from a female donor with multiple sclerosis, enrolled in a pregnancy study.

This clone was counted a few times. In nucleotides, the CDR3 is TGTGCCAGTACGGAGCGGGGCCGTTACAATGAGCAGTTCTTC. Translation gives CASTERGRYNEQFF. The chain links TRBV5-4 to TRBJ2-1; 7 bases match TRBD2. This CDR3 comprises 14 residues. The J segment lost 4 bases and the V segment lost 8 bases, leaving 9 bases of the junction unmatched. The germline V gene has CDR1 SGHNT and CDR2 YYREEE (reference sequence).

This clone was seen just once. The chain couples TRBV28 to TRBJ2-7; 10 nucleotides align to TRBD1. Unmatched junction bases numbered 6, after V lost 2 bases and J lost 5 bases. CDR1 and CDR2 (germline): MDHEN, SYDVKM. CDR3 length: 15 amino acids. The CDR3 region is CASSLPGTGDHEQYF. The CDR3 DNA reads TGTGCCAGCAGTTTACCAGGGACAGGGGACCACGAGCAGTACTTC.

This clone has only one observation. J is TRBJ1-1 and V is TRBV5-4, with unresolved D. This CDR3 has 14 residues. CDR1 and CDR2 (germline): SGHNT, YYREEE (reference sequence). Deletions cut 3 bases from V and 1 base from J, with 10 bases between. The DNA of the CDR3 is TGTGCCAGCAGCTCGAGGGCGGGGAACACTGAAGCTTTCTTT. Residues: CASSSRAGNTEAFF.

V and J are TRBV19 and TRBJ2-1, with TRBD2 identical over 10 bases. The germline V gene encodes CDR1 LNHDA and CDR2 SQIVND (reference sequence). V shed 3 bases and J 3 bases; nucleotides not matched to a gene: 2. The CDR3 length is 15 residues. CDR3 protein: CASSIGLAVYNEQFF. CDR3 bases: TGTGCCAGTAGTATCGGACTAGCGGTCTACAATGAGCAGTTCTTC. The full variable domain, with the rest looked up from reference TRBV19 and TRBJ2-1, is DGGITQSPKYLFRKEGQNVTLSCEQNLNHDAMYWYRQDPGQGLRLIYYSQIVNDFQKGDIAEGYSVSREKKESFPLTVTSAQKNPTAFYLCASSIGLAVYNEQFFGPGTRLTVL.

For this clone: The same CDR3 can be traced to other DNA sequences in this sample. The chain employs TRBV18 and TRBJ1-5; 8 bases match TRBD1. CDR1 and CDR2 (germline): KGHSH, LQKENI. The J segment lost 4 bases and the V segment lost 6 bases, leaving 5 bases of the junction unmatched. The CDR3 is 14 amino acids. CDR3 nucleotide sequence: TGTGCCAGCTCTCCAACAGGGGGTAATCAGCCCCAGCATTTT. This encodes CASSPTGGNQPQHF.